This T cell receptor (beta chain) was captured in a study of cytomegalovirus exposure and HLA in healthy donors. Whole-study findings and limits: Cytomegalovirus-associated TCR beta chains were listed, numbering more than 150. In a later analysis, first-cohort TCR clusters were found to tend to co-occur in the 120 or so validation repertoires.

The CDR3 contains 15 residues. V was pared by 4 bases and J by 2 bases, with 5 bases of the junction left unmatched. Germline CDR1 reads LNHDA; CDR2 reads SQIVND (reference sequence). Clones were read by immunoSEQ multiplex PCR, and TCRdb kept only the in-frame ones, dropping some. The sample lists 99,000 or so clones, about 85% occurring once. Turning to this clone: Its matching antigen is unknown.

The chain recombines TRBV19 with TRBJ1-1, with 9 nucleotides matching TRBD1. Sequencing was done on a sample of PBMCs. The clonotype originates from a woman aged 18-29 years in good health and CMV-seropositive. In DNA, the CDR3 is TGTGCCAGTAGTAACAGGGGGCGAACAAACACTGAAGCTTTCTTT. Translated: CASSNRGRTNTEAFF.